The 10 T cell receptor beta chains below all came from one sample that was sequenced in a study of early T cells in non-severe SARS-CoV-2 infection. TCRdb re-derived calls from the 5' RACE reads in MiXCR, one entry per CDR3 protein. This sample has around 82,000 distinct CDR3 sequences, with about 15% found just once. The source material was whole blood. The receptors were gathered from an adult who was a healthcare worker with PCR-confirmed SARS-CoV-2 infection or an uninfected control (not recorded which).

This sequence joins TRBV2 and TRBJ2-1; D possibly corresponds to TRBD1 (6 bases). The CDR3 sequence is 13 residues long. Trimming stripped 8 bases from V and 4 bases from J, with 12 bases between. Germline lookup yields CDR1 SNHLY and CDR2 FYNNEI. CDR3 bases: TGTGCCAGCCCAATCGGACAGTACAATGAGCAGTTCTTC. It specifies CASPIGQYNEQFF.

This clonotype has only a few counts. The chain uses TRBV5-6 and TRBJ2-3, with D uncertain. The CDR3 has 13 residues. Trimming pared 2 bases from V and 2 bases from J, leaving 6 bases between. From germline, CDR1 is SGHDT and CDR2 YYEEEE. The CDR3 DNA sequence: TGTGCCAGCAGCTTTAGGTACACAGATACGCAGTATTTT. This gives the protein CASSFRYTDTQYF.

This clonotype has a handful of counts. V is TRBV5-5 and J is TRBJ2-2; 9 bases are a match to TRBD1. After removal of 4 bases from V and 4 bases from J, the junction contained 5 bases not matched to a gene. CDR3 size: 15 residues. Germline-derived CDR1 and CDR2 are SGHKS and YYEKEE (reference sequence). The CDR3 DNA is TGTGCCAGCAGCCCAACAGGGGGCATCACCGGGGAGCTGTTTTTT. It is translated as CASSPTGGITGELFF.

The V call is TRBV9, the J call TRBJ2-3; 8 bases are shared with TRBD2. Germline V lookup: CDR1 SGDLS, CDR2 YYNGEE. Trimming at V came to 3 bases and at J to 6 bases, leaving 12 bases not matched to a gene. The CDR3 contains 16 residues. The CDR3 DNA follows: TGTGCCAGCAGCGCTGAATTACGGGGGGGCCGTGATACGCAGTATTTT. Protein sequence: CASSAELRGGRDTQYF.

The CDR3 bases are TGCAGTGCTAGAGATTCTGAAATCTATGGCTACACCTTC. This translates into CSARDSEIYGYTF. The V call is TRBV20-1, the J call TRBJ1-2; no definite D call. CDR1 and CDR2 from the germline V gene are DFQATT and SNEGSKA (reference sequence). The V end lost 0 bases, the J end lost 4 bases, and 9 bases lay between the germline ends. CDR3 length: 13 amino acids.

The rearrangement joins TRBV19 to TRBJ2-3, with TRBD1 matching 8 bases. The CDR3 extends over 14 amino acids. J was trimmed by 1 base and V by 7 bases; bases with no gene match: 4. Germline loops: CDR1 LNHDA, CDR2 SQIVND (reference sequence). The CDR3 sequence: CASKTRGRTDTQYF. The DNA for the CDR3 is TGTGCCAGTAAAACCAGGGGGCGCACAGATACGCAGTATTTT. The full variable domain, with the rest looked up from reference TRBV19 and TRBJ2-3, is DGGITQSPKYLFRKEGQNVTLSCEQNLNHDAMYWYRQDPGQGLRLIYYSQIVNDFQKGDIAEGYSVSREKKESFPLTVTSAQKNPTAFYLCASKTRGRTDTQYFGPGTRLTVL.

This clonotype was seen more than once but under ten times. The chain recombines TRBV5-1 with TRBJ2-3; the D gene is possibly TRBD1 (5 bases). CDR3 size: 16 residues. Germline V gene data show CDR1 as SGHRS and CDR2 as YFSETQ. Trimming left V 4 bases short and J 2 bases short, with 17 bases between. CDR3 DNA: TGCGCCAGCAGCGTACGCACAGGAGACCTCACAGATACGCAGTATTTT. Translated, it gives CASSVRTGDLTDTQYF. Filled out from reference TRBV5-1 and TRBJ2-3, the complete variable domain reads KAGVTQTPRYLIKTRGQQVTLSCSPISGHRSVSWYQQTPGQGLQFLFEYFSETQRNKGNFPGRFSGRQFSNSRSEMNVSTLELGDSALYLCASSVRTGDLTDTQYFGPGTRLTVL.

In this sample, this clonotype turned up a few times. The chain couples TRBV19 to TRBJ2-5, with 12 bases that match TRBD2. This CDR3 has 16 amino acids. CDR1 and CDR2 (germline): LNHDA, SQIVND (reference sequence). V was pared by 6 bases and J by 1 base, with 6 bases of the junction left unmatched. The CDR3 region has the DNA TGTGCCAGTAGAGCCTTGACTAGCGGGAGCCAAGAGACCCAGTACTTC. Translated, it gives CASRALTSGSQETQYF.

This chain uses TRBV7-2 with TRBJ2-1; D not resolved. The V end was cut by 0 bases, the J end by 7 bases, with 7 bases between. The CDR3 is 13 residues long. CDR1 is SGHTA and CDR2 is FQGNSA in the germline V gene. CDR3 sequence: CASSLAFRNEQFF. The DNA of the CDR3 is TGTGCCAGCAGCTTAGCGTTTCGAAATGAGCAGTTCTTC.

In the case of this clonotype: Mismatch with germline at one junction end may stem from a read error. The genes are TRBV7-3 and TRBJ1-1; possibly TRBD1 for D (5 bases). Per germline, CDR1 SGHTA and CDR2 FQGTGA. CDR3 length equals 16 residues. CDR3 DNA: TGTGCCAGCAGGTTAACGCCAGACAGCCCGAACACTGAAGCTTTCTTT. It specifies CASRLTPDSPNTEAFF.